The following is a T cell receptor (beta chain) sequence with its context. The antigen is unknown. This CDR3 region has 15 residues. Germline CDR1 SGHDT, CDR2 YYEEEE. V lost 0 bases to trimming and J lost 5 bases; unmatched junction nucleotides: 2. The source of the sample is a study of T-cell memory formation after mild COVID-19. Study conclusions and caveats: The CD4+ clones that contracted clustered mainly within CM and EM, and the CD8+ clones concentrated in EMRA.

TCRdb fed the 5' RACE reads into MiXCR, producing one record per CDR3 protein. The data hold about half a million distinct CDR3 sequences, with around a sixth observed a single time. The clonotype was recovered from an adult woman who had mild COVID-19 (a few samples of this study predate the infection). Cell type and time point are not known. Sequenced: PBMCs or a T cell subset sorted from them (not recorded which). The genes are TRBV5-6 and TRBJ2-1; TRBD1 matches 10 bases. CDR3 region: CASSLEGQGNNEQFF. The CDR3 DNA reads as TGTGCCAGCAGCTTGGAGGGACAGGGGAACAATGAGCAGTTCTTC.